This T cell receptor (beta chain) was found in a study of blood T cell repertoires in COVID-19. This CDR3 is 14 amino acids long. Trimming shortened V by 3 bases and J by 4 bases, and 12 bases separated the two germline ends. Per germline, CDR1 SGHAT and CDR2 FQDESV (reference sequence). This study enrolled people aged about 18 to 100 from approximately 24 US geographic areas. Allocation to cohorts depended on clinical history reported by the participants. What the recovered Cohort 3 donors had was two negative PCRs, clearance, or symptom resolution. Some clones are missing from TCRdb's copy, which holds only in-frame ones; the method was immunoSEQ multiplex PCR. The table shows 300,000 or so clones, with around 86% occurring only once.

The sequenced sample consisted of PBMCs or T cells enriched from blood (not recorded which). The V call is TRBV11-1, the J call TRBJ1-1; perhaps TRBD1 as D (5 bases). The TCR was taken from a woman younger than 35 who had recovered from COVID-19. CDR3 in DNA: TGTGCCAGCAGCTTTGCAGGGCAGGGCACTGAAGCTTTCTTT. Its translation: CASSFAGQGTEAFF.